Sequencing of this T cell receptor (beta chain) was carried out in a study of blood T cell repertoires in COVID-19. In the original processing: By means of reference gene primer amplification, nucleated cell counts were estimated. The method was immunoSEQ multiplex PCR; TCRdb's version includes in-frame clones alone and lacks a portion of them. V and J calls and clone size follow that table, whereas D and trimming were derived from the DNA. The repertoire has roughly 100,000 clones, about 88% of them found once; the top ten carry about 3%. V was clipped by 6 bases and J by 13 bases; unmatched bases: 1. The CDR3 runs 11 residues. This clone appeared a single time.

Sequenced material: peripheral blood. The receptor was isolated from a man aged 50-60 years with active or convalescent COVID-19. V gene TRBV12-3 or TRBV12-4 combines with J gene TRBJ2-3, with TRBD2 matching over 13 bases. CDR3 bases: TGTGCCAGCAGAGGACTAGCGGGGGAGTATTTT. It translates to CASRGLAGEYF.